The text below deals with one T cell receptor (beta chain). The sample originates from a study of T cells expressing NK-cell markers. Germline V gene data show CDR1 as SGHRS and CDR2 as YFSETQ. The CDR3 sequence is 14 residues long. TCRdb re-called the 5' RACE reads, yielding one record per CDR3 amino acid sequence without DNA. The table for this sample gives over 250,000 distinct CDR3 sequences. The sequence was obtained from a woman between 18 and 70 years old in good health. The V call is TRBV5-1, the J call TRBJ1-2. Material for sequencing was blood T cells: a sorted CD56 or NKG2C T cell subset, CD4+ or CD8+ T cells, or bulk PBMC T cells (not recorded which). The CDR3 loop reads CASSLVPANYGYTF.